This is a list of T cell receptor beta chains from one sample in a study of blood T cell repertoires in COVID-19. Libraries were prepared by immunoSEQ multiplex PCR; TCRdb keeps only in-frame clonotypes and omits some of them. The sample includes about 180,000 clones, about 89% of them seen just once. The sequenced sample consisted of peripheral blood. The receptors were sampled from a man younger than 30 who had recovered from COVID-19. Both conserved end residues are part of each CDR3. The D gene is left open where the match is weak. Clone size is given for some rows only: seen once, a few or many times, or a class if the clone is expanded.

D gene: TRBD2; clone size: .; J gene: TRBJ2-7; V gene: TRBV27; CDR3 protein: CASRSGLAGISQQYF; CDR3 DNA: TGTGCCAGCAGGTCCGGGCTAGCGGGCATCTCACAGCAGTACTTC
D gene: TRBD1; clone size: few; J gene: TRBJ1-2; V gene: TRBV27; CDR3 protein: CASRAPGGASGYTF; CDR3 DNA: TGTGCCAGCAGAGCCCCAGGGGGCGCCTCTGGCTACACCTTC
D gene: .; clone size: few; J gene: TRBJ1-5; V gene: TRBV6-5; CDR3 protein: CASSYDGGSNQPQHF; CDR3 DNA: TGTGCCAGCAGTTATGACGGAGGGAGCAATCAGCCCCAGCATTTT
D gene: .; clone size: .; J gene: TRBJ1-4; V gene: TRBV19; CDR3 protein: CASSIGVGRINEKLFF; CDR3 DNA: TGTGCCAGTAGTATCGGAGTGGGGAGGATTAATGAAAAACTGTTTTTT
D gene: TRBD1; clone size: .; J gene: TRBJ1-5; V gene: TRBV28; CDR3 protein: CASTRTGMSQPQHF; CDR3 DNA: TGTGCCAGCACCCGGACAGGTATGAGTCAGCCCCAGCATTTT
D gene: .; clone size: .; J gene: TRBJ1-1; V gene: TRBV3-1/TRBV3-2; CDR3 protein: CASSQGSVTEAFF; CDR3 DNA: TGTGCCAGCAGCCAAGGATCAGTCACTGAAGCTTTCTTT
D gene: .; clone size: .; J gene: TRBJ2-7; V gene: TRBV11-2; CDR3 protein: CASSLVKSHTRDSFYEQYF; CDR3 DNA: TGTGCCAGCAGCTTAGTAAAGAGCCATACCCGGGATAGTTTCTACGAGCAGTACTTC
D gene: .; clone size: .; J gene: TRBJ2-1; V gene: TRBV24-1; CDR3 protein: CATSDPRGTIDEQFF; CDR3 DNA: TGTGCCACCAGTGACCCCCGGGGGACGATAGATGAGCAGTTCTTC
D gene: TRBD1; clone size: few; J gene: TRBJ1-1; V gene: TRBV5-1; CDR3 protein: CASSQDGQGVTEAFF; CDR3 DNA: TGCGCCAGCAGCCAAGACGGACAGGGGGTGACTGAAGCTTTCTTT
D gene: TRBD1; clone size: .; J gene: TRBJ1-1; V gene: TRBV6-5; CDR3 protein: CASSYFDRGYAFF; CDR3 DNA: TGTGCCAGCAGTTACTTCGACAGGGGGTATGCTTTCTTT
D gene: .; clone size: .; J gene: TRBJ2-1; V gene: TRBV7-9; CDR3 protein: CASRPVDTDYNEQFF; CDR3 DNA: TGTGCCAGCAGACCCGTTGATACAGATTACAATGAGCAGTTCTTC
D gene: .; clone size: .; J gene: TRBJ2-7; V gene: TRBV5-6; CDR3 protein: CASSLQQFYEQYF; CDR3 DNA: TGTGCCAGCAGCTTGCAACAGTTCTACGAGCAGTACTTC
D gene: .; clone size: .; J gene: TRBJ1-5; V gene: TRBV6-4; CDR3 protein: CASSEDGGDNQPQHF; CDR3 DNA: TGTGCCAGCAGTGAAGACGGAGGGGACAATCAGCCCCAGCATTTT
D gene: .; clone size: .; J gene: TRBJ2-2; V gene: TRBV11-3; CDR3 protein: CASSLNAGQTGELFF; CDR3 DNA: TGTGCCAGCAGCCTGAATGCAGGGCAAACCGGGGAGCTGTTTTTT
D gene: .; clone size: .; J gene: TRBJ1-1; V gene: TRBV11-2; CDR3 protein: CATSGSSVTEAFF; CDR3 DNA: TGTGCCACCAGCGGTTCCTCGGTCACTGAAGCTTTCTTT
D gene: .; clone size: .; J gene: TRBJ2-7; V gene: TRBV9; CDR3 protein: CASSVSSGADYEQYF; CDR3 DNA: TGTGCCAGCAGCGTAAGCTCAGGGGCGGATTACGAGCAGTACTTC
D gene: .; clone size: .; J gene: TRBJ1-1; V gene: TRBV7-6; CDR3 protein: CASSLALGGANTEAFF; CDR3 DNA: TGTGCCAGCAGCTTAGCTTTGGGGGGGGCGAACACTGAAGCTTTCTTT
D gene: TRBD1; clone size: .; J gene: TRBJ1-1; V gene: TRBV25-1; CDR3 protein: CASSATGGGLGMNTEAFF; CDR3 DNA: TGTGCCAGCAGTGCGACAGGGGGCGGTTTGGGCATGAACACTGAAGCTTTCTTT
D gene: TRBD1; clone size: .; J gene: TRBJ1-3; V gene: TRBV4-3; CDR3 protein: CASSPTSGGGNTIYF; CDR3 DNA: TGCGCCAGCAGCCCTACGTCAGGGGGCGGAAACACCATATATTTT
D gene: TRBD2; clone size: .; J gene: TRBJ2-2; V gene: TRBV9; CDR3 protein: CASSVEGGLAGSGELFF; CDR3 DNA: TGTGCCAGCAGCGTAGAGGGGGGACTAGCGGGATCCGGGGAGCTGTTTTTT
D gene: .; clone size: .; J gene: TRBJ1-2; V gene: TRBV7-6; CDR3 protein: CASSVTPGGGYTF; CDR3 DNA: TGTGCCAGCAGCGTAACTCCCGGGGGTGGCTACACCTTC
D gene: TRBD1; clone size: .; J gene: TRBJ1-6; V gene: TRBV7-8; CDR3 protein: CASSVDRQGARNSPLHF; CDR3 DNA: TGTGCCAGCAGCGTAGATAGACAGGGGGCGCGGAATTCACCCCTCCACTTT
D gene: .; clone size: .; J gene: TRBJ1-4; V gene: TRBV7-9; CDR3 protein: CASRGGLTTNEKLFF; CDR3 DNA: TGTGCCAGTCGGGGGGGACTAACGACTAATGAAAAACTGTTTTTT
D gene: .; clone size: .; J gene: TRBJ1-1; V gene: TRBV7-2; CDR3 protein: CASSLGHRRRAFF; CDR3 DNA: TGTGCCAGCAGCTTAGGACACCGGAGGCGAGCTTTCTTT
D gene: TRBD1; clone size: .; J gene: TRBJ1-1; V gene: TRBV27; CDR3 protein: CASSSDRGFAEAFF; CDR3 DNA: TGTGCCAGCAGTTCGGACAGGGGGTTCGCTGAAGCTTTCTTT
D gene: TRBD1; clone size: .; J gene: TRBJ1-1; V gene: TRBV27; CDR3 protein: CASSLGTANTEAFF; CDR3 DNA: TGTGCCAGCAGTTTAGGGACAGCGAACACTGAAGCTTTCTTT
D gene: .; clone size: once; J gene: TRBJ1-3; V gene: TRBV10-3; CDR3 protein: CAISESKSTVTIYF; CDR3 DNA: TGTGCCATCAGTGAGTCGAAAAGTACGGTAACCATATATTTT
D gene: .; clone size: .; J gene: TRBJ1-4; V gene: TRBV5-1; CDR3 protein: CASSTGESEKLFF; CDR3 DNA: TGCGCCAGCAGCACCGGGGAGAGTGAAAAACTGTTTTTT
D gene: TRBD1; clone size: .; J gene: TRBJ1-1; V gene: TRBV19; CDR3 protein: CASRNPRDDRGEAFF; CDR3 DNA: TGTGCCAGTAGGAACCCTCGTGATGACAGGGGCGAAGCTTTCTTT
D gene: .; clone size: .; J gene: TRBJ1-1; V gene: TRBV11-2; CDR3 protein: CASSRYGLDTEAFF; CDR3 DNA: TGTGCCAGCAGCCGATACGGGTTGGACACTGAAGCTTTCTTT
D gene: TRBD1; clone size: .; J gene: TRBJ2-4; V gene: TRBV9; CDR3 protein: CASSAHPTGGSLGIQYF; CDR3 DNA: TGTGCCAGCAGCGCCCACCCGACAGGGGGCTCATTGGGCATTCAGTACTTC
D gene: TRBD1; clone size: .; J gene: TRBJ1-1; V gene: TRBV3-1/TRBV3-2; CDR3 protein: CASSGHTGGPEAFF; CDR3 DNA: TGTGCCAGCAGCGGACACACAGGGGGCCCTGAAGCTTTCTTT
D gene: TRBD1; clone size: .; J gene: TRBJ1-4; V gene: TRBV25-1; CDR3 protein: CASSGTATNEKLFF; CDR3 DNA: TGTGCCAGCTCCGGGACAGCAACTAATGAAAAACTGTTTTTT
D gene: TRBD2; clone size: .; J gene: TRBJ2-1; V gene: TRBV2; CDR3 protein: CASSEEGGAVEQFF; CDR3 DNA: TGTGCCAGCAGTGAAGAGGGAGGGGCTGTGGAGCAGTTCTTC
D gene: TRBD2; clone size: .; J gene: TRBJ2-5; V gene: TRBV7-2; CDR3 protein: CASSASGGETQYF; CDR3 DNA: TGTGCCAGCAGCGCTAGCGGGGGGGAGACCCAGTACTTC
D gene: .; clone size: .; J gene: TRBJ2-1; V gene: TRBV9; CDR3 protein: CASSAQVGAGRYEQFF; CDR3 DNA: TGTGCCAGCAGCGCCCAGGTGGGGGCAGGGCGATACGAGCAGTTCTTC
D gene: TRBD2; clone size: .; J gene: TRBJ2-1; V gene: TRBV5-1; CDR3 protein: CASSASGSENEQFF; CDR3 DNA: TGCGCCAGCAGCGCTAGCGGGAGTGAAAATGAGCAGTTCTTC
D gene: .; clone size: .; J gene: TRBJ1-1; V gene: TRBV9; CDR3 protein: CASSGRWGGTEAFF; CDR3 DNA: TGTGCCAGCAGCGGCAGGTGGGGGGGCACTGAAGCTTTCTTT
D gene: .; clone size: few; J gene: TRBJ2-3; V gene: TRBV4-3; CDR3 protein: CASSQRTSGSQYF; CDR3 DNA: TGCGCCAGCAGCCAGCGTACCTCGGGTTCGCAGTATTTT
D gene: TRBD1; clone size: .; J gene: TRBJ2-2; V gene: TRBV3-1/TRBV3-2; CDR3 protein: CASSQDRRDRKSTGELFF; CDR3 DNA: TGTGCCAGCAGCCAAGATCGCCGGGACAGGAAAAGCACCGGGGAGCTGTTTTTT
D gene: .; clone size: .; J gene: TRBJ2-7; V gene: TRBV10-3; CDR3 protein: CAISPPTGSYEQYF; CDR3 DNA: TGTGCCATCAGTCCCCCGACGGGTTCCTACGAGCAGTACTTC
D gene: TRBD1; clone size: once; J gene: TRBJ1-2; V gene: TRBV5-4; CDR3 protein: CASSFSSLNSDRGSYGYTF; CDR3 DNA: TGTGCCAGCAGCTTTTCTTCCCTAAACTCGGACAGGGGATCCTATGGCTACACCTTC
D gene: .; clone size: .; J gene: TRBJ1-2; V gene: TRBV5-4; CDR3 protein: CASSSNVVGGNYGYTF; CDR3 DNA: TGTGCCAGCAGCTCAAACGTCGTGGGGGGAAACTATGGCTACACCTTC
D gene: TRBD1; clone size: .; J gene: TRBJ1-4; V gene: TRBV4-3; CDR3 protein: CASSQNRQGANEKLFF; CDR3 DNA: TGCGCCAGCAGCCAAAATAGACAGGGGGCTAATGAAAAACTGTTTTTT
D gene: .; clone size: .; J gene: TRBJ2-5; V gene: TRBV2; CDR3 protein: CASCRDNQETQYF; CDR3 DNA: TGTGCCAGCTGTAGGGACAACCAAGAGACCCAGTACTTC
D gene: TRBD1; clone size: .; J gene: TRBJ2-3; V gene: TRBV24-1; CDR3 protein: CATSDPGQPSTDTQYF; CDR3 DNA: TGTGCCACCAGTGATCCGGGACAGCCCTCCACAGATACGCAGTATTTT
D gene: TRBD2; clone size: .; J gene: TRBJ2-1; V gene: TRBV5-1; CDR3 protein: CASSSTSGYNEQFF; CDR3 DNA: TGCGCCAGCAGCTCGACTAGCGGCTACAATGAGCAGTTCTTC
D gene: TRBD2; clone size: .; J gene: TRBJ2-3; V gene: TRBV27; CDR3 protein: CASSQWTSGILPSTDTQYF; CDR3 DNA: TGTGCCAGCAGTCAATGGACTAGCGGGATACTTCCTAGCACAGATACGCAGTATTTT
D gene: .; clone size: .; J gene: TRBJ2-7; V gene: TRBV7-8; CDR3 protein: CASSPLREQYF; CDR3 DNA: TGTGCCAGCAGCCCGCTGCGGGAGCAGTACTTC
D gene: TRBD1; clone size: .; J gene: TRBJ1-6; V gene: TRBV28; CDR3 protein: CASRPRDRENSPLHF; CDR3 DNA: TGTGCCAGCCGACCAAGGGACAGGGAGAATTCACCCCTCCACTTT
D gene: .; clone size: .; J gene: TRBJ2-3; V gene: TRBV6-4; CDR3 protein: CASSGSEGDTQYF; CDR3 DNA: TGTGCCAGCAGTGGGTCGGAGGGCGATACGCAGTATTTT
D gene: .; clone size: .; J gene: TRBJ2-7; V gene: TRBV5-1; CDR3 protein: CASSLERSYEQYF; CDR3 DNA: TGCGCCAGCAGCTTGGAACGGTCCTACGAGCAGTACTTC
D gene: .; clone size: .; J gene: TRBJ1-5; V gene: TRBV2; CDR3 protein: CASSGAMGNQPQHF; CDR3 DNA: TGTGCCAGCAGTGGGGCTATGGGCAATCAGCCCCAGCATTTT